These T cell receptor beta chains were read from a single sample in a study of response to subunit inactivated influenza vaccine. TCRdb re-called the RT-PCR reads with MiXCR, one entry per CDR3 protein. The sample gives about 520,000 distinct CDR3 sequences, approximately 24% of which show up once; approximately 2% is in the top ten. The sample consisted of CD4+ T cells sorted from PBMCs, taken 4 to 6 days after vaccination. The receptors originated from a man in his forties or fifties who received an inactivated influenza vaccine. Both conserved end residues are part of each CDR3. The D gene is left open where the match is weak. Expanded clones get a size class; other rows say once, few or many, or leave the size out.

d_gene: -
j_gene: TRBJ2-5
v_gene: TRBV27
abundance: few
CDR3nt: TGTGCCAGCAGTTTAGTGGGATGGGAGACCCAGTACTTC
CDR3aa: CASSLVGWETQYF

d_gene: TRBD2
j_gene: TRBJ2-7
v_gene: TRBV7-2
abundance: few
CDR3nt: TGTGCCAGCAGCTTATTAGCGGGAGTGCTCGAGCAGTACTTC
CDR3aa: CASSLLAGVLEQYF

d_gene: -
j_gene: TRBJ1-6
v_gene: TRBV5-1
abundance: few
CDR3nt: TGCGCCAGCAGCTTGGCCCGACAGTATAATTCACCCCTCCACTTT
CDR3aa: CASSLARQYNSPLHF

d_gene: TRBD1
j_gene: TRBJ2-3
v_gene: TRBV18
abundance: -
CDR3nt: TGTGCCAGCTCAGCACAGGGGTCTCACACAGATACGCAGTATTTT
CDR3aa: CASSAQGSHTDTQYF

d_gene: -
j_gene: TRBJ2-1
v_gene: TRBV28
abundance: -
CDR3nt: TGTGCCAGCAGTCTGGGCCGGGTTCGGAACAATGAGCAGTTCTTC
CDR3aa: CASSLGRVRNNEQFF

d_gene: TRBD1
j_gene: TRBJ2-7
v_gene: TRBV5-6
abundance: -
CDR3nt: TGTGCCAGCAGCTGGGGGTGGACAGGGGGTAGGTCCTACGAGCAGTACTTC
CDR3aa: CASSWGWTGGRSYEQYF

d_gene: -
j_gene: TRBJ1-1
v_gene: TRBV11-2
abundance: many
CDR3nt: TGTGCCAGCAGCTTATTGAGTCGTGGCACTGAAGCTTTCTTT
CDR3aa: CASSLLSRGTEAFF

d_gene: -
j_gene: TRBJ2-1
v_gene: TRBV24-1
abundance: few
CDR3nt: TGTGCCACCAGTGATTTATCCGCCCGCGCCAATGAGCAGTTCTTC
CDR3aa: CATSDLSARANEQFF

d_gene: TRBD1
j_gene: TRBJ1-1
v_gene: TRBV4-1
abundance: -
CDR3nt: TGCGCCAGCAGCCCCTACGGGGGGACAGTGAACACTGAAGCTTTCTTT
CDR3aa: CASSPYGGTVNTEAFF

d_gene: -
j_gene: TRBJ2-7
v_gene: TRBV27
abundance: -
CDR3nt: TGTGCCAGCACCCTAGATCGGGAAACCACCTACGAGCAGTACTTC
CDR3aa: CASTLDRETTYEQYF

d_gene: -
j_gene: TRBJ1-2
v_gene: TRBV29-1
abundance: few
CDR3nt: TGCAGCGCCAGCCCAGGGGAGGGCTATGGCTACACCTTC
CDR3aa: CSASPGEGYGYTF

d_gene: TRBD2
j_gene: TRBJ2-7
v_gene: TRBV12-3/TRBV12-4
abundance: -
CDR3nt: TGTGCCAGCAGTTCGCCTAGCGGGCCGACCCCATACGAGCAGTACTTC
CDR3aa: CASSSPSGPTPYEQYF

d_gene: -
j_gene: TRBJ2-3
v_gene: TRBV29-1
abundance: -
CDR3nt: TGCAGCGTTGAACCAGGGGTGGATACGCAGTATTTT
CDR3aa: CSVEPGVDTQYF

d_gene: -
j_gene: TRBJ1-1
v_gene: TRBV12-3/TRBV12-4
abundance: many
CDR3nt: TGTGCCAGCAGTTTTAGTGGGACTGAAGCTTTCTTT
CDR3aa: CASSFSGTEAFF

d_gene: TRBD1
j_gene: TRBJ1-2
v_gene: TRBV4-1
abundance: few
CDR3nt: TGCGCCAGCAGCCAAGTCACAGGGGTTGCCGGCTACACCTTC
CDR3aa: CASSQVTGVAGYTF

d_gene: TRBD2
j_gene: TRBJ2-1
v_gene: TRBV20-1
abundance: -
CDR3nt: TGCAGTGCTCCCGGGACTAGCAGTTACAATGAGCAGTTCTTC
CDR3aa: CSAPGTSSYNEQFF

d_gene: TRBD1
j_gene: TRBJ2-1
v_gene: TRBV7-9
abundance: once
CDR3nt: TGTGCCAGCAGCTTAGCGCCCAGGGGGCGCTTCAATGAGCAGTTCTTC
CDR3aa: CASSLAPRGRFNEQFF

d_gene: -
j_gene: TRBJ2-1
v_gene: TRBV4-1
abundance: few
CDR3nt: TGCGCCAGCAGCCGGGGGGAGGCGAGCTCCTACAATGAGCAGTTCTTC
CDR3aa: CASSRGEASSYNEQFF

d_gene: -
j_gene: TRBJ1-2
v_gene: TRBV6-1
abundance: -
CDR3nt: TGTGCCAGCAGGGTTCAGGGCCTCTCCCTTAACTATGGCTACACCTTC
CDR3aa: CASRVQGLSLNYGYTF

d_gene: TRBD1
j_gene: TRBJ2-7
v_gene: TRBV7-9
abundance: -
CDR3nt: TGTGCCAGCAGCAGAGGACAGGACTACGAGCAGTACTTC
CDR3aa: CASSRGQDYEQYF

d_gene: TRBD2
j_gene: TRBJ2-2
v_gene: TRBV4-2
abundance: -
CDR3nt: TGTGCCAGCAGCCAGTTAGCGGGGGCCGGGGAGCTGTTTTTT
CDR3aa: CASSQLAGAGELFF

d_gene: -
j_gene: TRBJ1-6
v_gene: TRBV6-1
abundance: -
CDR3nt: TGTGCCAGCAGTGAAGGTTGGGGTTCACCCCTCCACTTT
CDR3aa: CASSEGWGSPLHF

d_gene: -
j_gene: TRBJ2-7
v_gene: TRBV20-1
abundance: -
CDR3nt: TGCAGTGCTAGAGACACAGCCACCCGGGGGTACGAGCAGTACTTC
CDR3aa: CSARDTATRGYEQYF

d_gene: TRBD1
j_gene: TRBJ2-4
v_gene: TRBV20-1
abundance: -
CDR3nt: TGCAGTGCTACCTTGGGACAGTCAATTCCCACTTCCAAAAACATTCAGTACTTC
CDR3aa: CSATLGQSIPTSKNIQYF

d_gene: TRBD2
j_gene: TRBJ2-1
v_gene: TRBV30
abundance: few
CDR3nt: TGTGCCTGGAGTGTAACGGCTAGCGGGCGGGATGAGCAGTTCTTC
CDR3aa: CAWSVTASGRDEQFF

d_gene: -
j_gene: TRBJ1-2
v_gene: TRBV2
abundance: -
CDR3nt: TGTGCCAGCTCAGAACAGATGCCTCTCTATGGCTACACCTTC
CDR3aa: CASSEQMPLYGYTF

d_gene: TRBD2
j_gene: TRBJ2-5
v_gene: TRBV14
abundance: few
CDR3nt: TGTGCCAGCAGCCAAGATTGGCGACTAGCGGGGGAAGAGACCCAGTACTTC
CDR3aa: CASSQDWRLAGEETQYF

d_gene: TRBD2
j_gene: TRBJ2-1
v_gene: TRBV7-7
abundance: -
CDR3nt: TGTGCTAGCAGCTCGGCTAGCGGGGGGGATGAGCAGTTCTTC
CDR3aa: CASSSASGGDEQFF

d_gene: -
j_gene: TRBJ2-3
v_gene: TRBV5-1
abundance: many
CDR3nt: TGTGCCAGCAGCCTAGCGCGGAGCACAGATACGCAGTATTTT
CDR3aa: CASSLARSTDTQYF

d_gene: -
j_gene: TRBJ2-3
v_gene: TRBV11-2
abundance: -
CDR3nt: TGTGCCAGCAGCTTCTATAGCACAGATACGCAGTATTTT
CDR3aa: CASSFYSTDTQYF

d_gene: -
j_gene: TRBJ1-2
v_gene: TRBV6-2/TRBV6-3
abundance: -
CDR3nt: TGTGCCAGCAGTTACCAGCAAAACTATGGCTACACCTTC
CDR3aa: CASSYQQNYGYTF

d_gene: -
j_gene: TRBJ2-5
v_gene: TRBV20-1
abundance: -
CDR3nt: TGCAGTGCTTCCACTAGTATGGAGACCCAGTACTTC
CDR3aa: CSASTSMETQYF

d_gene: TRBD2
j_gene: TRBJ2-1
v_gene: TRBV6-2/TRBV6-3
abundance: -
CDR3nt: TGTGCCAGCAGTTACGTGCGGCGGGGGAATGAGCAGTTCTTC
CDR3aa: CASSYVRRGNEQFF

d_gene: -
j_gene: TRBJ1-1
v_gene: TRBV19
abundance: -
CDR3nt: TGTGCCAGCCGCAGGGACGCCAACACTGAAGCTTTCTTT
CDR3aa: CASRRDANTEAFF

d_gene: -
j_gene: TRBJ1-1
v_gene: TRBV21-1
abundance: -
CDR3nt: TGTGCCCACCCGGACACCATTTTCCTGAACACTGAAGCTTTCTTT
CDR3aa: CAHPDTIFLNTEAFF

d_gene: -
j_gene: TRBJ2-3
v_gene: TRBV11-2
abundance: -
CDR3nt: TGTGCCAGCAGCCCCGGCAACACAGATACGCAGTATTTT
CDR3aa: CASSPGNTDTQYF

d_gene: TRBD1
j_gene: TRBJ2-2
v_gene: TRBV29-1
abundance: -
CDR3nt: TGCAGCGTAAGGACAGGATCCACCGGGGAGCTGTTTTTT
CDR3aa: CSVRTGSTGELFF

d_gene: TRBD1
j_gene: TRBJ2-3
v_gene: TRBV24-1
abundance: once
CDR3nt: TGTGCCACCAGTGAGGGACAGGGGGTCACAGATACGCAGTATTTT
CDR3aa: CATSEGQGVTDTQYF

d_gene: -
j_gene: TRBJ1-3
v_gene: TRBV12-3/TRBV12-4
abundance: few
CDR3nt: TGTGCCAGCAAGGTTGACGGGAGCTCTGGAAACACCATATATTTT
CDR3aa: CASKVDGSSGNTIYF

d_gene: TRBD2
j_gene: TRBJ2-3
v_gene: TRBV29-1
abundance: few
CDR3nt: TGCAGCGTCCTTGGGACTAGCGGCCGGCGGACAGATACGCAGTATTTT
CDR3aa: CSVLGTSGRRTDTQYF

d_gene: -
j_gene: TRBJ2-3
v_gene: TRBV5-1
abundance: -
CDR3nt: TGCGCCAGCAGCTTGGGCTCTGTCCACACAGATACGCAGTATTTT
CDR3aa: CASSLGSVHTDTQYF

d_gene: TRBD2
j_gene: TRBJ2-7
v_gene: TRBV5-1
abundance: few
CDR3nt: TGCGCCAGCAGCGACCGGACTAGCGGGGGGGAGCAGTACTTC
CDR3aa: CASSDRTSGGEQYF

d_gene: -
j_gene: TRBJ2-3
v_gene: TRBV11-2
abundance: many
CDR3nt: TGTGCCAGCAGCTTACAGACAGATACGCAGTATTTT
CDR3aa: CASSLQTDTQYF

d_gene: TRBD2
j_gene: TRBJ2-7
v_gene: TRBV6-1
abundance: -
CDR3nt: TGTGCCAGCAGGACGTCGGGGGGAGGTGAGCAGTACTTC
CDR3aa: CASRTSGGGEQYF

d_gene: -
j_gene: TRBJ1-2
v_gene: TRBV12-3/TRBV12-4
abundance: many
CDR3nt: TGTGCCAGCAGTTTGGGACAACGGGACTATGGCTACACCTTC
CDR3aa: CASSLGQRDYGYTF

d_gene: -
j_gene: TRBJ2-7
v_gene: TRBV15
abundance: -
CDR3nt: TGTGCCACCAGTCAGATGATCTCCTACGAGCAGTACTTC
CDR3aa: CATSQMISYEQYF